The T cell receptor beta chain under discussion was sequenced for a study of blood T cell repertoires in COVID-19. Whole-study context: The study drew acute and convalescent COVID-19 samples from the United States, Italy and Spain. The analysed material was cDNA or gDNA that came from T cells, B-cell-depleted T cells, or PBMCs.

In the source study's methods: Counts of nucleated cells, estimated from reference gene primer amplification, were obtained. Libraries were prepared by immunoSEQ multiplex PCR; TCRdb keeps only in-frame clonotypes and omits some of them. Clone size and V and J calls were adopted from that table, with D and trimming inferred from the DNA. The data show 110,000 or so clones, with roughly 80% seen just once and 1.5% to 1.7% held by the top ten. Germline V lookup: CDR1 SGHTA, CDR2 FQGNSA. This CDR3 has 14 amino acids. Losses at the gene ends were 2 bases for V and 6 bases for J; bases not matched to a gene: 5.

The sequence was obtained from a man aged 50 to 60 with acute or convalescent COVID-19. The sample was peripheral blood. The V call is TRBV7-2, the J call TRBJ2-3, with 7 bases identical to TRBD2. The CDR3 DNA follows: TGTGCCAGCAGCTTATTCGCTAGCGGTGATACGCAGTATTTT. It encodes CASSLFASGDTQYF.